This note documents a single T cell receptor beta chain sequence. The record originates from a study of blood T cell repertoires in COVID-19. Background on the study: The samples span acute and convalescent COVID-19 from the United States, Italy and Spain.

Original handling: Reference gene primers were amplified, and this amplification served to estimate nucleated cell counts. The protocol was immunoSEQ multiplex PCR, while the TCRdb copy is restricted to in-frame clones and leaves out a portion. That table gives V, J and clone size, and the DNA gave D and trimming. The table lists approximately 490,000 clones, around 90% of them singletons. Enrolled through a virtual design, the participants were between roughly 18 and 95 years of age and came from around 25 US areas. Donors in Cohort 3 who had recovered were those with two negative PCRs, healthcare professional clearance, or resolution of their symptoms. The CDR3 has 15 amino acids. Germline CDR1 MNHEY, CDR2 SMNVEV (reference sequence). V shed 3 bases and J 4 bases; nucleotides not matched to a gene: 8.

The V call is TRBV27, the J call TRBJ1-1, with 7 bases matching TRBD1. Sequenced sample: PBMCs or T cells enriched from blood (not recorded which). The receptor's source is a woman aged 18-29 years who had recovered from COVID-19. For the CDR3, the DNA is TGTGCCAGCAGTTTCTACCGTGACAGGGTCACTGAAGCTTTCTTT. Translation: CASSFYRDRVTEAFF.